The rows below give T cell receptor beta chains drawn from one sample of a study of shared clonotypes between healthy human individuals. Repertoires were generated with immunoSEQ multiplex PCR, while TCRdb's copy carries only in-frame clones and drops some. Of millions of clones listed, approximately 90% are singletons. What was sequenced was naive CD4+ T cells sorted from blood. These receptors were taken from a man aged 18 to 30 in good health. CDR3s include the opening cysteine and the closing phenylalanine or tryptophan. The D gene is left open where the match is weak. Clone size, where shown, is once, few, many, or a class for clones that have expanded.

cdr3_length,clone_size,j_call,d_call,v_call,cdr3_aa,cdr3_nt
16,NA,TRBJ2-1,NA,TRBV29-1,CSVSHNRDTAVDEQFF,TGCAGCGTTTCCCACAACCGGGACACGGCGGTCGATGAGCAGTTCTTC
14,NA,TRBJ1-4,NA,TRBV10-2,CASSNPRTNEKLFF,TGCGCCAGCAGTAACCCGAGGACTAATGAAAAACTGTTTTTT
13,NA,TRBJ2-1,NA,TRBV5-4,CASSSRQDNEQFF,TGTGCCAGCAGCTCTAGACAGGACAATGAGCAGTTCTTC
14,NA,TRBJ1-1,NA,TRBV1,CTSSRAHRGTEAFF,TGCACCAGCAGCCGAGCTCACAGGGGCACTGAAGCTTTCTTT
13,NA,TRBJ1-5,TRBD1,TRBV7-8,CASSFRGYQPQHF,TGTGCCAGCAGCTTCAGGGGGTACCAGCCCCAGCATTTT
14,NA,TRBJ2-7,TRBD1,TRBV5-5,CASSQDRGGYEQYF,TGTGCCAGCAGCCAGGACAGGGGGGGCTACGAGCAGTACTTC
15,NA,TRBJ2-5,TRBD2,TRBV30,CAWSSLRLAGETQYF,TGTGCCTGGAGTTCCCTTAGACTAGCGGGGGAGACCCAGTACTTC
15,NA,TRBJ1-4,NA,TRBV2,CASSGIGTINEKLFF,TGTGCCAGCAGTGGGATCGGGACAATTAATGAAAAACTGTTTTTT
18,NA,TRBJ2-1,TRBD2,TRBV6-1,CASSEVTSGRARYNEQFF,TGTGCCAGCAGTGAAGTGACTAGCGGGAGGGCCAGGTACAATGAGCAGTTCTTC
11,NA,TRBJ2-5,NA,TRBV6-1,CASSEGRFEYF,TGTGCCAGCAGTGAAGGGAGGTTTGAGTACTTC
11,NA,TRBJ1-1,NA,TRBV7-2,CAERGNTEAFF,TGTGCCGAGAGGGGGAACACTGAAGCTTTCTTT
15,NA,TRBJ1-1,TRBD1,TRBV7-8,CASSLTTGENTEAFF,TGTGCCAGCAGCTTAACGACAGGGGAGAACACTGAAGCTTTCTTT
17,NA,TRBJ1-4,TRBD1,TRBV5-4,CASSRGQGSPTNEKLFF,TGTGCCAGCAGCCGCGGACAGGGGAGCCCAACTAATGAAAAACTGTTTTTT
16,NA,TRBJ1-4,NA,TRBV5-6,CASSPHSGATNEKLFF,TGTGCCAGCAGTCCCCATTCGGGTGCAACTAATGAAAAACTGTTTTTT
15,NA,TRBJ1-5,NA,TRBV6-5,CASSLTRYSNQPQHF,TGTGCCAGCAGCCTGACACGATATAGCAATCAGCCCCAGCATTTT
15,NA,TRBJ2-6,NA,TRBV11-2,CASSFRAGGANVLTF,TGTGCCAGCAGCTTCCGGGCGGGAGGGGCCAACGTCCTGACTTTC
15,NA,TRBJ2-1,NA,TRBV11-3,CASSITGGAGNEQFF,TGTGCCAGCAGCATCACTGGGGGGGCAGGGAATGAGCAGTTCTTC
14,NA,TRBJ2-2,NA,TRBV4-1,CASSQPQNTGELFF,TGCGCCAGCAGCCAGCCCCAAAACACCGGGGAGCTGTTTTTT
16,once,TRBJ2-6,NA,TRBV10-3,CAISESRSSGANVLTF,TGTGCCATCAGTGAGTCTCGTTCCTCTGGGGCCAACGTCCTGACTTTC
15,NA,TRBJ2-1,TRBD2,TRBV2,CASREGLAGYNEQFF,TGTGCCAGCAGAGAAGGGCTAGCGGGTTACAATGAGCAGTTCTTC
14,NA,TRBJ2-5,TRBD2,TRBV6-5,CASTPWAGGETQYF,TGTGCCAGCACCCCCTGGGCGGGGGGGGAGACCCAGTACTTC
17,NA,TRBJ2-3,TRBD2,TRBV19,CASSMGGGRPGTDTQYF,TGTGCCAGTAGTATGGGCGGGGGTCGGCCTGGCACAGATACGCAGTATTTT